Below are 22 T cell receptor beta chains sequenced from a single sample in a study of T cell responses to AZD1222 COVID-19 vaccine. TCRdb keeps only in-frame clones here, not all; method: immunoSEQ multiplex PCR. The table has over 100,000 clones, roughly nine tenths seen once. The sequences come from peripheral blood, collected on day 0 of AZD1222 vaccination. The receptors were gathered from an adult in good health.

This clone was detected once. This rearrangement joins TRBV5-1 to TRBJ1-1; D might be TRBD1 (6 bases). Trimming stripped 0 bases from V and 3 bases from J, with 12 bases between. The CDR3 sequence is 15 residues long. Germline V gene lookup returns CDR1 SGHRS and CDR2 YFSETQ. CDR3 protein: CASSLGQGFDTEAFF. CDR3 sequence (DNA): TGCGCCAGCAGCTTGGGGCAGGGGTTTGACACTGAAGCTTTCTTT.

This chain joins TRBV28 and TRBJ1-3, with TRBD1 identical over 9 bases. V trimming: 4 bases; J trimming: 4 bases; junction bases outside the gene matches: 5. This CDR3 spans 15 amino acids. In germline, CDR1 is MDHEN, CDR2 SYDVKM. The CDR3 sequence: CASSSPGQGGNTIYF. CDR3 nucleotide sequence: TGTGCCAGCAGTTCCCCGGGACAGGGAGGAAACACCATATATTTT.

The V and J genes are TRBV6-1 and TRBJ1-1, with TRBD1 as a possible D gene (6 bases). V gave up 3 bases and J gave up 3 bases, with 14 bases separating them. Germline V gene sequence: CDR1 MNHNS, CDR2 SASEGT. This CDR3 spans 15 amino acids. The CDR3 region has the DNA TGTGCCAGCAGTGAGAGGACAGTCAGAGACACTGAAGCTTTCTTT. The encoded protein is CASSERTVRDTEAFF.

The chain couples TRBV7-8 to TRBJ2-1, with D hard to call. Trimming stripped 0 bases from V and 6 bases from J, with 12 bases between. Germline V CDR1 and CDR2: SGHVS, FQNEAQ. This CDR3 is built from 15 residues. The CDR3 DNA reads TGTGCCAGCAGCTTAGCACCTTCTTGGGGCAATGAGCAGTTCTTC. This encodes CASSLAPSWGNEQFF.

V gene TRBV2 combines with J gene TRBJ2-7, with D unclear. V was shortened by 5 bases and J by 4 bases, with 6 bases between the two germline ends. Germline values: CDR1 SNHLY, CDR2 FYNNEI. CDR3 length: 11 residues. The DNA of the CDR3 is TGTGCCAGCAGTATACAATACGAGCAGTACTTC. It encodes CASSIQYEQYF. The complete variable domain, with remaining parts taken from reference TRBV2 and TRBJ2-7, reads EPEVTQTPSHQVTQMGQEVILRCVPISNHLYFYWYRQILGQKVEFLVSFYNNEISEKSEIFDDQFSVERPDGSNFTLKIRSTKLEDSAMYFCASSIQYEQYFGPGTRLTVT.

The CDR3 region is CASSVGGLAGGRRTQYF. As DNA, the CDR3 is TGTGCCAGTAGCGTGGGAGGACTAGCGGGGGGTAGAAGGACGCAGTATTTT. The chain carries TRBV19 and TRBJ2-3, with 14 nucleotides matching TRBD2. The V gene end was trimmed by 6 bases and the J gene end by 9 bases; junction bases not matched to a gene: 14. Germline V gene data show CDR1 as LNHDA and CDR2 as SQIVND (reference sequence). The CDR3 extends over 17 amino acids.

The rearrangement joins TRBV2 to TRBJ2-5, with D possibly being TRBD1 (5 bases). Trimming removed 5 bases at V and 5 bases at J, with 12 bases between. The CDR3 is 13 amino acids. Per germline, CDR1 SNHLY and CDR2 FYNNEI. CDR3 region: CASSPRVKETQYF. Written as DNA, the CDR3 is TGTGCCAGCAGTCCCAGGGTAAAGGAGACCCAGTACTTC.

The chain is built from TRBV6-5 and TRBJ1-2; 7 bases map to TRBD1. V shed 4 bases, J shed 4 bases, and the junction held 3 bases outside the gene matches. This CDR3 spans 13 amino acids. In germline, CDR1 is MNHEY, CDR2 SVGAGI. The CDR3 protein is CASSSGGGYGYTF. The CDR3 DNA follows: TGTGCCAGCAGTTCAGGGGGGGGCTATGGCTACACCTTC.

CDR3 sequence: CASSPTRSDEQFF. CDR3 DNA: TGTGCCAGCAGCCCGACTAGATCGGATGAGCAGTTCTTC. The chain has TRBV7-3 and TRBJ2-1, with a weak D call TRBD2 (6 bases). The germline CDR1 and CDR2 sequences are SGHTA and FQGTGA. V lost 5 bases and J lost 8, with 13 bases in between. The CDR3 is made up of 13 amino acids.

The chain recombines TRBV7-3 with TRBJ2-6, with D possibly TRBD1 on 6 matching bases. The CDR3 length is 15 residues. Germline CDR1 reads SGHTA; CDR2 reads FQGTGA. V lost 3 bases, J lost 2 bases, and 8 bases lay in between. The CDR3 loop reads CASSLNRAGANVLTF. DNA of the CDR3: TGTGCCAGCAGCTTGAACAGGGCTGGGGCCAACGTCCTGACTTTC.

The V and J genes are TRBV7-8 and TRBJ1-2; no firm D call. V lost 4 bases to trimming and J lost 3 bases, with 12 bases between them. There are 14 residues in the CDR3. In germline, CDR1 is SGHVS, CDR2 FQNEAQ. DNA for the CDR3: TGTGCCAGCAGCTCCAAAGACACTTACTATGGCTACACCTTC. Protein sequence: CASSSKDTYYGYTF. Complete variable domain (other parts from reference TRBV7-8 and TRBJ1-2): GAGVSQSPRYKVAKRGQDVALRCDPISGHVSLFWYQQALGQGPEFLTYFQNEAQLDKSGLPSDRFFAERPEGSVSTLKIQRTQQEDSAVYLCASSSKDTYYGYTFGSGTRLTVV.

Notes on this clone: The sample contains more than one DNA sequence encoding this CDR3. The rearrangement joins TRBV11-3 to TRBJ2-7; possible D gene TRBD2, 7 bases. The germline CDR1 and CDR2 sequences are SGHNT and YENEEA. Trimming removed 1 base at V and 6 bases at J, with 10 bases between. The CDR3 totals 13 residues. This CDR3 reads CASSLVRGGEQYF. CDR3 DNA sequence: TGTGCCAGCAGCTTAGTAAGGGGGGGCGAGCAGTACTTC.

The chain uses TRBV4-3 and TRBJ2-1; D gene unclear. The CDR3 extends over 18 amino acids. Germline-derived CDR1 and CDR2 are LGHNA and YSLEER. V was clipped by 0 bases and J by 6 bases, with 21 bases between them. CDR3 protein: CASSQETSGSSWVNEQFF. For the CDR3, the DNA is TGCGCCAGCAGCCAAGAGACCTCGGGCAGCTCCTGGGTCAATGAGCAGTTCTTC.

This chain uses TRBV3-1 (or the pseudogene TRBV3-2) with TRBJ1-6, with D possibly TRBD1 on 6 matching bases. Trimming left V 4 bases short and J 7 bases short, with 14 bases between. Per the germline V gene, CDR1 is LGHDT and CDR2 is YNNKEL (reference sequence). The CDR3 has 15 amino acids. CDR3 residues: CASSLTDSANSPLHF. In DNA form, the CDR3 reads TGTGCCAGCAGCCTGACGGACAGCGCAAATTCACCCCTCCACTTT.

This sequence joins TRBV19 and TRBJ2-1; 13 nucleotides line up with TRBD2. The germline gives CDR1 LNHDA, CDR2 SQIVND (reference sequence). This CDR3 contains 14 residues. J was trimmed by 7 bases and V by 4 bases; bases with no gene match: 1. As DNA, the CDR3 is TGTGCCAGTAGTACGGGACTAGCGGGGAATGAGCAGTTCTTC. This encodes CASSTGLAGNEQFF.

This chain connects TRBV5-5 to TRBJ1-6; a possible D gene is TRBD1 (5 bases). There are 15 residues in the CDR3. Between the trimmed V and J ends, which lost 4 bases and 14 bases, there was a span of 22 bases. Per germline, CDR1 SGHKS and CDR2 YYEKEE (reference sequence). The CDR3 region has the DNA TGTGCCAGCAGCCAGGTGACAGACCCGTCGGGCACCCTCCACTTT. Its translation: CASSQVTDPSGTLHF.

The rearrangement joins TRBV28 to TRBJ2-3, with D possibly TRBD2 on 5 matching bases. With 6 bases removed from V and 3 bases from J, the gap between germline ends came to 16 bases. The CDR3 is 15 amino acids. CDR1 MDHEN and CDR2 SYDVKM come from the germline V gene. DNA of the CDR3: TGTGCCAGCAGCCACCGGGGTTTATGGACAGATACGCAGTATTTT. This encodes CASSHRGLWTDTQYF. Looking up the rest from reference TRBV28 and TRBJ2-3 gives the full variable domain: DVKVTQSSRYLVKRTGEKVFLECVQDMDHENMFWYRQDPGLGLRLIYFSYDVKMKEKGDIPEGYSVSREKKERFSLILESASTNQTSMYLCASSHRGLWTDTQYFGPGTRLTVL.

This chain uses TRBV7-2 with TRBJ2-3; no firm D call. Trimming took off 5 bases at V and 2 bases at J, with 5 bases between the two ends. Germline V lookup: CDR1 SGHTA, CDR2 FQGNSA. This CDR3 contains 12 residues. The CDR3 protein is CASSTYTDTQYF. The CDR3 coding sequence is TGTGCCAGCAGCACTTACACAGATACGCAGTATTTT.

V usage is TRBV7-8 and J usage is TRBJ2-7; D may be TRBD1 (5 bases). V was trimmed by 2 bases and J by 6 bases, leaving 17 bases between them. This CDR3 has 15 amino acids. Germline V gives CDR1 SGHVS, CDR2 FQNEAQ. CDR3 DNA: TGTGCCAGCAGCTTAAGGGGCCCCCGACCGGGCGAGCAGTACTTC. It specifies CASSLRGPRPGEQYF.

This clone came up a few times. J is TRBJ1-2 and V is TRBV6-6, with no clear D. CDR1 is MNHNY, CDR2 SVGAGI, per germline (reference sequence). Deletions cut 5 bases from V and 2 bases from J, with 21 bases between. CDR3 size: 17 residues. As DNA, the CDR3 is TGTGCCAGCAGTCCACGGGTCTTGGGCACATTAAACTATGGCTACACCTTC. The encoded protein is CASSPRVLGTLNYGYTF.

The DNA of the CDR3 is TGTGCCAGCAGTTACTCTGGCATCTCCTATGGCTACACCTTC. This translates into CASSYSGISYGYTF. J is TRBJ1-2 and V is TRBV6-5; D is undetermined. The CDR3 has 14 amino acids. Germline V CDR1 and CDR2: MNHEY, SVGAGI. Trimming pared 0 bases from V and 4 bases from J, leaving 9 bases between.

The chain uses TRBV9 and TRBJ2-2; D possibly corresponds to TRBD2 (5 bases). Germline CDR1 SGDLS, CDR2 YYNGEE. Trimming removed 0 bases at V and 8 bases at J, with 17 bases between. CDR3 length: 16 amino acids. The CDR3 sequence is CASSVGGGAALGELFF. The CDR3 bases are TGTGCCAGCAGCGTAGGAGGAGGTGCGGCCCTAGGGGAGCTGTTTTTT.